This T cell receptor beta chain was captured in a study of vaccination and CD4 T cells after COVID-19. With the Oncomine TCR Beta short-read assay, DNA from cultured CD4+ T cells was sequenced. TCRdb reanalysed the PCR reads using MiXCR and keeps one entry per CDR3 protein. The sample lists about 19,000 distinct CDR3 sequences; 55% to 70% were seen once. Study outcomes and limitations: In median terms, SARS-CoV-2-reactive clonotypes went from about 20 to 38, a nonsignificant rise.

Treatment defined: approximately 9-day PBMC culture with coronavirus spike peptide pools or control peptides (ViraFEST assay). Peptide pools at 8 to 10 ug/ml stimulated about 1.8 million PBMCs per well with 9 to 10 IU/ml IL-2. To note about this clonotype: Its antigen is unidentified.

This clonotype was obtained from a human donor who had recovered from COVID-19. Sequenced material: CD4+ T cells from blood, cultured in vitro, taken after SARS-CoV-2 vaccination.

The CDR3 nucleotides are TGTGCCAGCTCACCAGGTATCTTGGGGGAGACCCAGTACTTC. Protein: CASSPGILGETQYF. J is TRBJ2-5 and V is TRBV18; unclear D gene. CDR3 length: 14 residues. Germline V gene sequence: CDR1 KGHSH, CDR2 LQKENI. The ends were cut back, 2 bases at V and 5 bases at J, with 12 bases in the middle. The complete variable domain, with remaining parts taken from reference TRBV18 and TRBJ2-5, reads NAGVMQNPRHLVRRRGQEARLRCSPMKGHSHVYWYRQLPEEGLKFMVYLQKENIIDESGMPKERFSAEFPKEGPSILRIQQVVRGDSAAYFCASSPGILGETQYFGPGTRLLVL.